Reported below is one T cell receptor (beta chain). The antigen remains undetermined. Sequencing was performed with immunoSEQ multiplex PCR; in TCRdb, only in-frame clones are kept and a portion is missing. The table includes 100,000 to 150,000 clones, roughly 89% detected once. These data are taken from a study of T cell responses to AZD1222 COVID-19 vaccine. Notes on the study in general: The study found vaccine-associated CD4 TCRs spanning spike, dominant at 160-218 and 743-854. A reported finding is that nearly half of spike-specific TCRs target unmutated variant regions. None of the repertoires were sampled until the peak T cell response had passed.

The CDR3 covers 16 residues. The germline CDR1 and CDR2 sequences are SGHRS and YFSETQ. Trimming took 0 bases from V and 5 from J; bases not matched to a gene: 5. The sequences come from peripheral blood, collected on day 0 of AZD1222 vaccination. V usage is TRBV5-1 and J usage is TRBJ1-6; 7 nucleotides match TRBD1. This sequence was found in an adult in good health. The CDR3 DNA sequence: TGCGCCAGCAGCTTGGCCGGGACAGTGGATAATTCACCCCTCCACTTT. This translates into CASSLAGTVDNSPLHF.